These 8 T cell receptor beta chains share one sample of origin, sequenced in a study of shared clonotypes between healthy human individuals. TCRdb's table, derived via immunoSEQ multiplex PCR, lists solely in-frame clones and lacks some. Here the sample spans some 1.5 million clones, roughly 96% being singletons. Sequencing input: naive CD4+ T cells sorted from blood. Regarding subset: CD45RA+ positively selected. The receptors come from a man aged 25 to 40 in good health.

This clone was counted a few times. The CDR3 region is CASSQQLVTGELFF. The CDR3 DNA follows: TGTGCCAGCAGCCAACAACTAGTGACCGGGGAGCTGTTTTTT. The chain joins TRBV4-2 to TRBJ2-2, with D perhaps TRBD2 (5 bases). There are 14 residues in the CDR3. V shed 2 bases and J shed 5 bases, with 9 bases lying between them. Germline loops: CDR1 LGHNA, CDR2 YNFKEQ.

The rearrangement uses TRBV4-3 and TRBJ1-5; perhaps TRBD1 as D (5 bases). The CDR3 length is 14 residues. V lost 1 base and J 7 bases, leaving 11 bases between the germline ends. Germline V lookup: CDR1 LGHNA, CDR2 YSLEER. CDR3 sequence (DNA): TGCGCCAGCAGCCAAGGGAGGGGCGGGCAGCCCCAGCATTTT. Its translation: CASSQGRGGQPQHF.

In DNA, the CDR3 is TGTGCCAGCAGCTTAGCACTAGACAGGTCCCTGCATTTT. Amino acids: CASSLALDRSLHF. J is TRBJ1-5 and V is TRBV7-2; weak D call: TRBD1 (6 bases). The CDR3 is made up of 13 amino acids. CDR1 and CDR2 (germline): SGHTA, FQGNSA. Trimming left V 0 bases short and J 15 bases short, with 15 bases between.

This chain's CDR3 is CASSGIHNQPQHF. CDR3 bases: TGTGCCAGCAGTGGAATTCACAATCAGCCCCAGCATTTT. The V call is TRBV19, the J call TRBJ1-5; D remains unclear. CDR3 size: 13 residues. Germline loops: CDR1 LNHDA, CDR2 SQIVND (reference sequence). Trimming removed 9 bases from V and 3 bases from J, with 12 bases in between.

The chain combines TRBV30 with TRBJ2-3; D possibly corresponds to TRBD1 (6 bases). The germline gives CDR1 GTSNPN, CDR2 SVGIG (reference sequence). Trimming left V 2 bases short and J 0 bases short, with 9 bases between. The CDR3 has 14 residues. The CDR3 region has the DNA TGTGCCTGGAGTCCAGGGGCAAGCACAGATACGCAGTATTTT. Its translation is CAWSPGASTDTQYF.

The chain combines TRBV18 with TRBJ2-1, with 7 bases fitting TRBD2. In germline, CDR1 is KGHSH, CDR2 LQKENI. This CDR3 comprises 14 residues. V shed 6 bases and J 4 bases; nucleotides not matched to a gene: 6. CDR3 sequence (DNA): TGTGCCAGCTCGGTCGGGAGGTCTTACAATGAGCAGTTCTTC. It yields the protein CASSVGRSYNEQFF.

The chain is built from TRBV7-2 and TRBJ2-1, with no clear D. This CDR3 has 16 residues. Germline V gene sequence: CDR1 SGHTA, CDR2 FQGNSA. With 1 base removed from V and 6 bases from J, the gap between germline ends came to 16 bases. CDR3 sequence: CASSLVYETGGNEQFF. The CDR3 DNA follows: TGTGCCAGCAGCTTAGTGTACGAAACGGGTGGCAATGAGCAGTTCTTC.

V gene TRBV11-1 combines with J gene TRBJ1-3, with D perhaps TRBD1 (5 bases). CDR1 and CDR2 (germline): SGHAT, FQDESV (reference sequence). V was shortened by 3 bases and J by 0 bases, with 12 bases between the two germline ends. The CDR3 has 16 amino acids. The CDR3 here is CASSFGTGISGNTIYF. The CDR3 DNA follows: TGTGCCAGCAGCTTTGGAACAGGAATCTCTGGAAACACCATATATTTT.